Following are 26 T cell receptor beta chains from one sample sequenced in a study of blood T cell repertoires in COVID-19 (dated by TCRdb to about 2020). Library preparation was by the immunoSEQ multiplex PCR assay. The table comes from immuneACCESS by way of TCRdb, which keeps in-frame sequences with V and J called. Part of the clones is missing from these tables; in studies checked, under half for an unresolved V gene and the rest for unknown reasons. The sample includes around 150,000 clones, with about 74% observed a single time. 16% of the sample goes to the ten largest clones. Sequencing was done on a sample of peripheral blood. These receptors came from a man aged 45-65 years with acute or convalescent COVID-19.

The genes are TRBV7-9 and TRBJ2-1, with D tentatively TRBD1 (5 bases). With 2 bases removed from V and 8 bases from J, the gap between germline ends came to 10 bases. Germline loops: CDR1 SEHNR, CDR2 FQNEAQ (reference sequence). This CDR3 contains 13 residues. CDR3 coding DNA: TGTGCCAGCAGCTTAAGGGGTACGGATGAGCAGTTCTTC. It is translated as CASSLRGTDEQFF.

V gene TRBV6-7 combines with J gene TRBJ2-1; 7 nucleotides agree with TRBD2. TRBV6-7 is an open reading frame, and its role is uncertain. The CDR3 is made up of 16 amino acids. Unmatched junction bases numbered 8, after V lost 4 bases and J lost 2 bases. The CDR3 nucleotides read TGTGCCAGCAGTTCCACCTGGGCGGGGGCCTACAATGAGCAGTTCTTC. The encoded protein is CASSSTWAGAYNEQFF.

V usage is TRBV2 and J usage is TRBJ2-7; 9 positions agree with TRBD2. The CDR3 is made up of 13 amino acids. Germline V gene lookup returns CDR1 SNHLY and CDR2 FYNNEI. J gave up 4 bases and V 7 bases, and 5 bases lay outside the gene matches. The CDR3 loop reads CASKLAGIYEQYV. CDR3 sequence (DNA): TGTGCCAGCAAGCTAGCGGGGATATACGAGCAGTACGTC.

The chain combines TRBV23-1 with TRBJ1-2, with D possibly TRBD1 on 5 matching bases. TRBV23-1 is designated an ORF whose function remains uncertain. V shed 8 bases and J shed 2 bases, with 15 bases lying between them. The CDR3 is made up of 14 amino acids. The CDR3 is CASPVLDKNYGYTF. The CDR3 nucleotides read TGCGCCAGCCCGGTATTGGACAAAAACTATGGCTACACCTTC.

The V call is TRBV28, the J call TRBJ1-4, with TRBD1 matching 7 bases. The trim removed 4 bases at V and 8 bases at J, leaving 7 bases unmatched. The CDR3 totals 14 residues. Germline CDR1 is MDHEN and CDR2 is SYDVKM. CDR3 in amino acids: CASSSWDRGEKLFF. CDR3 DNA sequence: TGTGCCAGCAGTTCATGGGACAGAGGAGAAAAACTGTTTTTT.

The gene calls are TRBV30 and TRBJ2-2, with D unclear. The CDR3 has 13 amino acids. Looked up from germline, CDR1 is GTSNPN and CDR2 is SVGIG (reference sequence). The germline V and J ends were trimmed by 2 bases and 6 bases, with 10 bases remaining between them. Here the CDR3 reads CAWSTILAGELFF. In nucleotides, the CDR3 is TGTGCCTGGAGTACTATCCTAGCCGGGGAGCTGTTTTTT.

The chain joins TRBV2 to TRBJ1-5; tentative D call: TRBD1 (6 bases). The CDR3 extends over 14 amino acids. V was shortened by 7 bases and J by 3 bases, with 13 bases between the two germline ends. Germline values: CDR1 SNHLY, CDR2 FYNNEI. The CDR3 sequence: CASTSDRLNQPQHF. CDR3 DNA: TGTGCCAGCACTTCGGACAGACTCAATCAGCCCCAGCATTTT. The whole variable domain, remainder taken from reference TRBV2 and TRBJ1-5, is EPEVTQTPSHQVTQMGQEVILRCVPISNHLYFYWYRQILGQKVEFLVSFYNNEISEKSEIFDDQFSVERPDGSNFTLKIRSTKLEDSAMYFCASTSDRLNQPQHFGDGTRLSIL.

The rearrangement joins TRBV24-1 to TRBJ2-2; 7 bases align to TRBD2. J lost 2 bases, V lost 4 bases, and 9 bases had no gene match. The germline gives CDR1 KGHDR, CDR2 SFDVKD. The CDR3 extends over 17 amino acids. The CDR3 reads CATSDMGGEDNTGELFF. DNA for the CDR3: TGTGCCACCAGTGACATGGGAGGGGAAGACAACACCGGGGAGCTGTTTTTT.

Only one count was recorded for this clone. The chain is built from TRBV28 and TRBJ2-2; 8 nucleotides line up with TRBD2. The CDR3 is 15 amino acids. V dropped 6 bases and J dropped 3; count of bases not matched to a gene: 6. CDR1 is MDHEN, CDR2 SYDVKM, per germline. CDR3 bases: TGTGCCAGCAGCCCTGCGGGGGGATACACCGGGGAGCTGTTTTTT. Protein product: CASSPAGGYTGELFF.

This clone was seen many times. The CDR3 DNA reads as TGTGCCAGCGGGCGACAGGCACCCGGGAACGGGGAGCTGTTTTTT. Its translation is CASGRQAPGNGELFF. V is TRBV7-2 and J is TRBJ2-2, with D possibly matching TRBD1 (6 bases). Trimming stripped 8 bases from V and 7 bases from J, with 20 bases between. Germline V lookup: CDR1 SGHTA, CDR2 FQGNSA. The CDR3 is 15 amino acids.

This chain links TRBV18 with TRBJ2-5; D gene unclear. This CDR3 has 12 residues. The ends were cut back, 6 bases at V and 0 bases at J, with 5 bases in the middle. Germline assignment: CDR1 KGHSH and CDR2 LQKENI. In DNA, the CDR3 is TGTGCCAGCTCCCCGTACCAAGAGACCCAGTACTTC. It is translated as CASSPYQETQYF.

The CDR3 nucleotides read TGTGCCAGCAGCCAGGGGTTTGTCGATTCACCCCTCCACTTT. It is translated as CASSQGFVDSPLHF. The V gene is TRBV5-4, the J gene TRBJ1-6; tentatively, D is TRBD1 (6 bases). The CDR3 has 14 residues. The germline CDR1 and CDR2 sequences are SGHNT and YYREEE (reference sequence). V was trimmed by 4 bases and J by 8 bases, leaving 13 bases between them.

V is TRBV10-3 and J is TRBJ2-2; 8 bases match TRBD1. Per germline, CDR1 ENHRY and CDR2 SYGVKD. Trimming removed 3 bases from V and 4 bases from J; junction bases left unmatched: 7. The CDR3 is made up of 16 amino acids. The CDR3 DNA follows: TGTGCCATCAGTGACTCGACAGGGGTGGGCACCGGGGAGCTGTTTTTT. Residues: CAISDSTGVGTGELFF.

The CDR3, as DNA: TGTGCCAGCAAGGAGAGGGGGTACGAGCAGTACGTC. Its protein product is CASKERGYEQYV. V and J are TRBV2 and TRBJ2-7; a possible D gene is TRBD1 (6 bases). V was trimmed by 7 bases and J by 4 bases, leaving 11 bases between them. The germline CDR1 and CDR2 sequences are SNHLY and FYNNEI. This CDR3 spans 12 amino acids.

This clone came up once. The gene calls are TRBV14 and TRBJ2-1, with 7 bases matching TRBD2. Germline-derived CDR1 and CDR2 are SGHDN and FVKESK. The ends lost 2 bases at V and 0 bases at J; junction bases unmatched: 4. CDR3 length: 16 amino acids. As DNA, the CDR3 is TGTGCCAGCAGCCAACTGGGGGGGGTCTCCTACAATGAGCAGTTCTTC. Translation: CASSQLGGVSYNEQFF.

The chain uses TRBV3-1 (or the pseudogene TRBV3-2) and TRBJ2-3; 9 nucleotides agree with TRBD2. CDR1 is LGHDT and CDR2 is YNNKEL in the germline V gene (reference sequence). This CDR3 region has 18 residues. V lost 3 bases and J lost 6; bases outside the gene matches: 16. CDR3 nucleotides: TGTGCCAGCAGCCAGGCCGGGACTAGCTGGGGGGGATTGGATACGCAGTATTTT. It yields the protein CASSQAGTSWGGLDTQYF.

The rearrangement links TRBV4-1 to TRBJ2-1, with 7 bases matching TRBD2. From germline, CDR1 is MGHRA and CDR2 YSYEKL. CDR3 size: 15 residues. With V trimmed by 0 bases and J by 4 bases, 3 bases remained unmatched. The CDR3 DNA follows: TGCGCCAGCAGCCAAGACGAGCGGGGTTACAATGAGCAGTTCTTC. Its protein product is CASSQDERGYNEQFF.

This chain joins TRBV5-3 and TRBJ2-1, with 7 bases fitting TRBD2. Being an ORF, TRBV5-3 has a function that is uncertain. There are 14 residues in the CDR3. V shed 4 bases, J shed 7 bases, and the junction held 8 bases outside the gene matches. The CDR3 loop reads CARSPGAGRNEQFF. CDR3 nucleotide sequence: TGTGCCAGAAGCCCGGGAGCGGGGAGGAATGAGCAGTTCTTC.

CDR3 coding DNA: TGTGCCTTGCACCGACAGGGTAGTTGGGGCTACACCTTC. It specifies CALHRQGSWGYTF. This sequence joins TRBV30 and TRBJ1-2, with 7 nucleotides matching TRBD1. The CDR3 is 13 residues long. Losses at the gene ends were 7 bases for V and 8 bases for J; bases not matched to a gene: 13. Germline values: CDR1 GTSNPN, CDR2 SVGIG (reference sequence).

V is TRBV18 and J is TRBJ2-2; 7 bases are shared with TRBD1. Trimming removed 2 bases from V and 3 bases from J; junction bases left unmatched: 6. CDR1 is KGHSH, CDR2 LQKENI, per germline. This CDR3 is built from 16 residues. The CDR3 here is CASSPYTGDDTGELFF. CDR3 nucleotides: TGTGCCAGCTCACCATACACAGGGGACGACACCGGGGAGCTGTTTTTT.

V and J are TRBV30 and TRBJ2-2; 7 nucleotides match TRBD2. Germline V gene data show CDR1 as GTSNPN and CDR2 as SVGIG (reference sequence). This CDR3 region has 14 residues. J lost 3 bases, V lost 2 bases, and 3 bases had no gene match. CDR3 sequence: CAWSPSGYTGELFF. CDR3 sequence (DNA): TGTGCCTGGAGTCCTAGCGGATACACCGGGGAGCTGTTTTTT. Variable domain in full (rest from reference TRBV30 and TRBJ2-2): SQTIHQWPATLVQPVGSPLSLECTVEGTSNPNLYWYRQAAGRGLQLLFYSVGIGQISSEVPQNLSASRPQDRQFILSSKKLLLSDSGFYLCAWSPSGYTGELFFGEGSRLTVL.

The V and J genes are TRBV5-1 and TRBJ2-2, with D possibly matching TRBD2 (6 bases). The V gene's germline CDR1 is SGHRS and CDR2 YFSETQ. This CDR3 spans 15 amino acids. The V end lost 3 bases, the J end lost 1 base, and 10 bases lay between the germline ends. CDR3 nucleotide sequence: TGCGCCAGCAGCTGGAGTAGCGGGAACACCGGGGAGCTGTTTTTT. Its translation: CASSWSSGNTGELFF.

In nucleotides, the CDR3 is TGCGCCAGCAGATTAGCGGGGGGGCCTATCCACGAGCAGTACTTC. Translation gives CASRLAGGPIHEQYF. The chain has TRBV10-2 and TRBJ2-7; 11 bases line up with TRBD2. The CDR3 has 15 residues. Germline V gene data show CDR1 as WSHSY and CDR2 as SAAADI. The trim removed 6 bases at V and 5 bases at J, leaving 9 bases unmatched.

This chain links TRBV9 with TRBJ2-1; 11 positions agree with TRBD1. The CDR3 sequence is 15 residues long. J was trimmed by 7 bases and V by 0 bases; bases with no gene match: 3. Germline V gene lookup returns CDR1 SGDLS and CDR2 YYNGEE. Written as DNA, the CDR3 is TGTGCCAGCAGCGTAGTTGGGACAGGGGGAAATGAGCAGTTCTTC. It codes for CASSVVGTGGNEQFF.

The chain has TRBV7-8 and TRBJ2-3; 9 bases align to TRBD2. J was trimmed by 5 bases and V by 7 bases; bases with no gene match: 7. Germline CDR1 reads SGHVS; CDR2 reads FQNEAQ. The CDR3 loop spans 14 amino acids. The CDR3 sequence is CASTLAGPIDTQYF. The CDR3 bases are TGTGCCAGCACCCTAGCGGGGCCTATAGATACGCAGTATTTT.

J is TRBJ2-5 and V is TRBV12-3 or TRBV12-4; 7 bases align to TRBD2. The V segment lost 5 bases and the J segment 9 bases; nucleotides outside the gene matches: 3. There are 11 residues in the CDR3. The CDR3 DNA sequence: TGTGCCAGCAGTCGGGGGGTTGCCCAGTACTTC. Translation gives CASSRGVAQYF.